This T cell receptor (beta chain) stems from a study of regulatory T cells in long-lasting Graves disease. The CDR3 length is 14 residues. V shed 7 bases, J shed 8 bases, and the junction held 6 bases outside the gene matches. Germline values: CDR1 MNHNS, CDR2 SASEGT. Stated time point: newly diagnosed GD, antithyroid drugs for less than 3 months. RNA extracted from PBMCs served as the sequencing template. Collection of peripheral blood (approximately 9 milliliters) was done using EDTA tubes. Investigators prepared the TCR beta libraries by applying iRepertoire HTBI primers and Arm-PCR of CDR3 regions. A single record per CDR3 protein comes from TCRdb applying MiXCR to the multiplex PCR reads. The data show a few hundred thousand distinct CDR3 sequences, more than 15% seen once. This sample was shared with a second study, whose subject was T cells in Graves' hyperthyroidism and ophthalmopathy.

Sequenced here: peripheral blood mononuclear cells (PBMCs), sampled at new diagnosis, from a patient treated with antithyroid drugs. The rearrangement links TRBV6-1 to TRBJ2-1; 12 nucleotides agree with TRBD1. The TCR was taken from a woman aged 25-40 years with Graves disease. DNA for the CDR3: TGTGCCAGCATAGCAGGGACAGGGGGCTATGAGCAGTTCTTC. Its translation is CASIAGTGGYEQFF.